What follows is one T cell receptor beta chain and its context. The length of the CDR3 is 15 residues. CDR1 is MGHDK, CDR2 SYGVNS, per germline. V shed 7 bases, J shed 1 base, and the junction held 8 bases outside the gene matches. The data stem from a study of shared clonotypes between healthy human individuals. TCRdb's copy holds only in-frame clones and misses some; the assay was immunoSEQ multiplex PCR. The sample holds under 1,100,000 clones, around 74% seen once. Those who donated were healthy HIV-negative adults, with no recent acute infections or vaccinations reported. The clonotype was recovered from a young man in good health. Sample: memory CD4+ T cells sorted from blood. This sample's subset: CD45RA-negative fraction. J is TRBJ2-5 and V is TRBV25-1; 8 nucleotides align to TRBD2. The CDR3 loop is CASTRTGGAQETQYF. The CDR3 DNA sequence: TGTGCCAGCACCCGAACGGGAGGGGCCCAAGAGACCCAGTACTTC.